The 7 T cell receptor beta chains reported below all come from one sample, sequenced in a study of OX40 agonist ivuxolimab in advanced cancers. This table comes from immunoSEQ multiplex PCR, and its TCRdb copy is limited to in-frame clones, with some not included. The data contain some 50,000 clones, about 91% of them singletons. This specimen was CD4+ or CD8+ T cells sorted from blood, taken in a trial of the OX40 agonist ivuxolimab. The origin of the receptors is an adult with an advanced solid tumor such as melanoma, head and neck, liver or kidney cancer.

Only a few counts were recorded for this clone. This sequence joins TRBV28 and TRBJ1-5; 7 bases line up with TRBD1. V gave up 5 bases and J gave up 2 bases; unmatched junction bases: 9. Germline CDR1 reads MDHEN; CDR2 reads SYDVKM. This CDR3 contains 16 residues. The CDR3: CASSRNRGGGNQPQHF. In DNA, the CDR3 is TGTGCCAGCAGTCGAAACAGGGGAGGGGGCAATCAGCCCCAGCATTTT.

This clone has just one count. The V gene is TRBV9, the J gene TRBJ2-6; possible D gene TRBD1, 5 bases. The CDR3 runs to 18 residues. Germline CDR1 and CDR2: SGDLS and YYNGEE. Trimming cost V 8 bases and J 0 bases, with 21 bases left between them. In DNA, the CDR3 is TGTGCCAGTCGGGCCGACAGTCCACTACACTCTGGGGCCAACGTCCTGACTTTC. Its translation: CASRADSPLHSGANVLTF.

The chain carries TRBV15 and TRBJ2-1; 9 nucleotides match TRBD2. Per germline, CDR1 LNHNV and CDR2 YYDKDF (reference sequence). This CDR3 has 17 residues. Trimming took 3 bases from V and 1 from J; bases not matched to a gene: 7. The CDR3 loop is CATSRDLSGGSYNEQFF. The CDR3 DNA is TGTGCCACCAGCAGGGACCTCAGCGGGGGGTCCTACAATGAGCAGTTCTTC.

The chain recombines TRBV2 with TRBJ1-4; perhaps TRBD1 as D (6 bases). Deletions cut 7 bases from V and 8 bases from J, with 17 bases between. The CDR3 runs to 14 residues. Germline loops: CDR1 SNHLY, CDR2 FYNNEI. The CDR3 loop is CASTHGQRAEKLFF. The CDR3 region has the DNA TGTGCCAGCACCCATGGACAGCGCGCAGAAAAACTGTTTTTT. The full variable domain, in which reference TRBV2 and TRBJ1-4 provide the parts outside the CDR3, is EPEVTQTPSHQVTQMGQEVILRCVPISNHLYFYWYRQILGQKVEFLVSFYNNEISEKSEIFDDQFSVERPDGSNFTLKIRSTKLEDSAMYFCASTHGQRAEKLFFGSGTQLSVL.

This clone has a single count. The rearrangement uses TRBV7-8 and TRBJ2-7, with D possibly being TRBD1 or TRBD2 (5 bases each). Per the germline V gene, CDR1 is SGHVS and CDR2 is FQNEAQ. V lost 2 bases, J lost 1 base, and 12 bases lay in between. The CDR3 has 15 residues. The CDR3 DNA follows: TGTGCCAGCAGCTTACGTGGGACGGGTTCCTACGAGCAGTACTTC. It encodes CASSLRGTGSYEQYF. The full variable domain, its missing parts supplied by reference TRBV7-8 and TRBJ2-7, is GAGVSQSPRYKVAKRGQDVALRCDPISGHVSLFWYQQALGQGPEFLTYFQNEAQLDKSGLPSDRFFAERPEGSVSTLKIQRTQQEDSAVYLCASSLRGTGSYEQYFGPGTRLTVT.

As DNA, the CDR3 is TGTGCCAGCAGCCGTGGTAGTTGGGATACGCAGTATTTT. The encoded protein is CASSRGSWDTQYF. The V gene is TRBV13, the J gene TRBJ2-3; D is undetermined. This CDR3 comprises 13 residues. The V end was cut by 5 bases, the J end by 6 bases, with 12 bases between. CDR1 is PRHDT and CDR2 is FYEKMQ in the germline V gene (reference sequence).

The chain employs TRBV15 and TRBJ2-1; the match to TRBD2 covers 10 bases. Germline V gene lookup returns CDR1 LNHNV and CDR2 YYDKDF (reference sequence). The CDR3 totals 16 residues. J was trimmed by 12 bases and V by 0 bases; bases with no gene match: 11. For the CDR3, the DNA is TGTGCCACCAGCAGAGATTGGACTAGCGGCCTGGGGTGGCAGTTCTTC. Its translation is CATSRDWTSGLGWQFF.